This TCR beta chain was sequenced during a study of CD8 T cells in ankylosing spondylitis. General study findings and limits: What appeared characteristic of ankylosing spondylitis blood was a TCR beta motif of 7 or 8 highly homologous variants.

This clonotype showed up just once. Its antigen is undetermined. One end of the junction is discordant with germline, which a read error may explain. CDR1 and CDR2 from the germline V gene are MDHEN and SYDVKM. This CDR3 is built from 15 residues. With molecular barcodes, quantitative 5'-RACE was used to make the TCR beta libraries. TCRdb passed the 5' RACE reads through MiXCR, listing each CDR3 protein once. The table records about 480,000 distinct CDR3 sequences, roughly a sixth of them present only once. The sequence was obtained from a male donor with ankylosing spondylitis. This rearrangement joins TRBV28 to TRBJ2-1, with 8 bases lining up with TRBD2. The sample comprised blood, either unsorted or a sorted T cell fraction (not recorded which). CDR3 region: CASSSGVTGTREQFF. The CDR3 DNA follows: TGTGCCAGCAGTTCCGGGGTCACCGGGACTAGGGAGCAGTTTTTC.